This T cell receptor (beta chain) was sequenced in a study of blood T cell dynamics during melanoma immunotherapy. Study findings and constraints: Unlike progressors, later disease-control patients had W3 repertoires gaining clonality or diversity.

Details on this clone: The antigen is not known.

The protocol was immunoSEQ multiplex PCR, while the TCRdb copy is restricted to in-frame clones and leaves out a portion. The sample records some 16,000 clones, more than 70% being singletons. The time point is: pre-treatment baseline. Blood was drawn before treatment and at week 3 after checkpoint blockade. Response was assessed by RECIST 1.1 at 12 weeks, except a couple of rapid progressors. V was clipped by 3 bases and J by 1 base; unmatched bases: 4. CDR3 length: 15 amino acids. In germline, CDR1 is KGHSH, CDR2 LQKENI. This chain links TRBV18 with TRBJ2-7, with TRBD1 matching 9 bases. This TCR came from a human donor with melanoma. The sample consisted of blood, taken from a patient treated with checkpoint blockade. The CDR3 nucleotides are TGTGCCAGCTCACCCAGACAGGGGGTTTCCTACGAGCAGTACTTC. Translating it yields CASSPRQGVSYEQYF. The full variable domain, in which reference TRBV18 and TRBJ2-7 provide the parts outside the CDR3, is NAGVMQNPRHLVRRRGQEARLRCSPMKGHSHVYWYRQLPEEGLKFMVYLQKENIIDESGMPKERFSAEFPKEGPSILRIQQVVRGDSAAYFCASSPRQGVSYEQYFGPGTRLTVT.